This is a list of T cell receptor beta chains from one sample in a study of T cell responses to AZD1222 COVID-19 vaccine. Some clones are missing from TCRdb's copy, which holds only in-frame ones; the method was immunoSEQ multiplex PCR. The data hold roughly 70,000 clones, with around 82% observed a single time. The sample in question was peripheral blood, obtained on day 0 of AZD1222 vaccination. All receptors come from an adult in good health. Both conserved end residues are part of each CDR3. The D gene is left open where the match is weak. Some rows have no size entry. The others give once, few or many, or a class for an expanded clone.

clone size	V gene	J gene	D gene	CDR3 protein	CDR3 DNA
.	TRBV28	TRBJ1-2	.	CASSFGGVGGYTF	TGTGCCAGCAGTTTCGGGGGCGTCGGTGGCTACACCTTC
.	TRBV12-5	TRBJ1-1	.	CASGFQGLATEAFF	TGTGCTAGTGGTTTCCAGGGATTGGCCACTGAAGCTTTCTTT
.	TRBV21-1	TRBJ2-1	.	CASSKGSRPGGTNEQFF	TGTGCCAGCAGCAAAGGGTCCCGGCCTGGCGGTACCAATGAGCAGTTCTTC
.	TRBV6-2/TRBV6-3	TRBJ1-2	.	CASSYEVGRRSDGYTF	TGTGCCAGCAGTTACGAGGTTGGGAGGCGTTCTGATGGCTACACCTTC
.	TRBV11-2	TRBJ1-2	TRBD1	CASRPTGVYGYTF	TGTGCCAGCAGGCCTACAGGGGTTTATGGCTACACCTTC
.	TRBV12-3/TRBV12-4	TRBJ1-4	.	CASSLAVGEKLFF	TGTGCCAGCAGTTTAGCTGTTGGTGAAAAACTGTTTTTT
.	TRBV5-6	TRBJ2-1	.	CASSLAASASYNEQFF	TGTGCCAGCAGCTTGGCCGCTAGCGCGTCCTACAATGAGCAGTTCTTC
.	TRBV11-2	TRBJ1-2	.	CASSPAGVEGYTF	TGTGCCAGCAGCCCCGCGGGGGTGGAAGGCTACACCTTC
.	TRBV7-2	TRBJ1-2	.	CASSLADPNYGYTF	TGTGCCAGCAGCTTAGCGGACCCAAACTATGGCTACACCTTC
.	TRBV19	TRBJ2-7	.	CASSISEPGDEQYF	TGTGCCAGTAGTATTTCAGAGCCAGGGGACGAGCAGTACTTC
.	TRBV9	TRBJ2-2	TRBD1	CASSARDRGRAGELFF	TGTGCCAGCAGCGCCCGGGACAGGGGGCGGGCCGGGGAGCTGTTTTTT
.	TRBV4-3	TRBJ2-2	.	CASSQTPLGAGELFF	TGCGCCAGCAGCCAAACCCCCCTGGGTGCCGGGGAGCTGTTTTTT
once	TRBV14	TRBJ2-6	.	CASSQQAAGANVLTF	TGTGCCAGCAGCCAACAAGCGGCTGGGGCCAACGTCCTGACTTTC
.	TRBV7-3	TRBJ1-1	.	CASSLAAGNTEAFF	TGTGCCAGCAGCTTAGCGGCAGGGAACACTGAAGCTTTCTTT
few	TRBV11-1	TRBJ1-2	TRBD1	CASSPRTGGIYGYTF	TGTGCCAGCAGCCCCCGGACAGGAGGGATCTATGGCTACACCTTC
.	TRBV27	TRBJ1-5	.	CASSPDRNQPQHF	TGTGCCAGCAGCCCGGACAGAAATCAGCCCCAGCATTTT
.	TRBV7-9	TRBJ2-7	.	CASSFGQDYEQYF	TGTGCCAGCAGCTTTGGCCAAGACTACGAGCAGTACTTC
once	TRBV6-5	TRBJ1-2	TRBD1	CASSFASGGGVNGYTF	TGTGCCAGCAGTTTCGCCTCAGGGGGCGGGGTCAATGGCTACACCTTC
.	TRBV2	TRBJ1-6	.	CASSELAGADNSPLHF	TGTGCCAGCAGTGAATTGGCAGGGGCCGATAATTCACCCCTCCACTTT
.	TRBV7-8	TRBJ1-4	TRBD1	CASSFDRGPLDF	TGTGCCAGCAGCTTTGACAGGGGCCCACTTGATTTT
.	TRBV12-3/TRBV12-4	TRBJ2-1	.	CASSPRQYNEQFF	TGTGCCAGCAGTCCCCGACAATACAATGAGCAGTTCTTC
.	TRBV28	TRBJ2-3	.	CASSLWGGGTDTQYF	TGTGCCAGCAGTTTATGGGGGGGAGGCACAGATACGCAGTATTTT
.	TRBV18	TRBJ1-2	TRBD1	CASSPIGTGRANYGYTF	TGTGCCAGCTCACCTATCGGGACAGGTAGAGCCAACTATGGCTACACCTTC
.	TRBV6-2/TRBV6-3	TRBJ2-7	.	CASTPGRGSSYEQYF	TGTGCCAGCACCCCGGGGAGGGGGAGCTCCTACGAGCAGTACTTC
.	TRBV6-2/TRBV6-3	TRBJ2-7	.	CASSYGRGQVYEQYF	TGTGCCAGCAGTTACGGGCGGGGACAAGTATACGAGCAGTACTTC
.	TRBV24-1	TRBJ1-2	.	CATSPGDSLDGYTF	TGTGCCACCAGCCCTGGTGACAGCCTAGATGGCTACACCTTC
.	TRBV10-1	TRBJ1-6	.	CASSEKTDGSSPLHF	TGCGCCAGCAGTGAGAAAACAGACGGGAGTTCACCCCTCCACTTT
.	TRBV5-8	TRBJ1-4	.	CARLPVVVPNEKLFF	TGTGCCAGGCTCCCCGTTGTGGTTCCTAATGAAAAACTGTTTTTT
once	TRBV29-1	TRBJ1-2	TRBD1	CSVYPGQGVENGYTF	TGCAGCGTCTATCCGGGACAGGGGGTCGAGAACGGCTACACCTTC
.	TRBV5-1	TRBJ2-5	.	CASSFVSAGETQYF	TGCGCCAGCAGCTTCGTGTCTGCGGGAGAGACCCAGTACTTC
.	TRBV7-2	TRBJ1-4	.	CASSLSKGPNEKLFF	TGTGCCAGCAGCTTAAGTAAGGGGCCTAATGAAAAACTGTTTTTT
.	TRBV28	TRBJ1-1	.	CASSTTGPNTEAFF	TGTGCCAGCAGTACTACTGGTCCTAACACTGAAGCTTTCTTT
.	TRBV12-3/TRBV12-4	TRBJ1-5	.	CARMIISNQPQHF	TGTGCCAGAATGATTATTAGCAATCAGCCCCAGCATTTT
few	TRBV7-9	TRBJ2-7	.	CASSPPTYEQYF	TGTGCCAGCAGCCCCCCGACATACGAGCAGTACTTC
.	TRBV3-1/TRBV3-2	TRBJ2-2	TRBD2	CASSARLAADTGELFF	TGTGCCAGCAGCGCGAGACTAGCGGCGGACACCGGGGAGCTGTTTTTT